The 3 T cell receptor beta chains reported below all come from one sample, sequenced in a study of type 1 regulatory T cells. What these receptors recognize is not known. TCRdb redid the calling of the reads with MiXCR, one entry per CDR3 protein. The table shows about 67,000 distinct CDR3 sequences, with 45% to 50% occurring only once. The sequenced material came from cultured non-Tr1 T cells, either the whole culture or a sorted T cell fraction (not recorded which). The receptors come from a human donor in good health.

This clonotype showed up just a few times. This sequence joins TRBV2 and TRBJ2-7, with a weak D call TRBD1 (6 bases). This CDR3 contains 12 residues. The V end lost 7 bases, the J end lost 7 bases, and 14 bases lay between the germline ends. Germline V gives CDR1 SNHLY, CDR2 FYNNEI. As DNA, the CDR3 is TGTGCCAGCACCGGGGACACGTTGGAGCAGTACTTC. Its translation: CASTGDTLEQYF. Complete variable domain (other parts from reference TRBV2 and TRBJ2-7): EPEVTQTPSHQVTQMGQEVILRCVPISNHLYFYWYRQILGQKVEFLVSFYNNEISEKSEIFDDQFSVERPDGSNFTLKIRSTKLEDSAMYFCASTGDTLEQYFGPGTRLTVT.

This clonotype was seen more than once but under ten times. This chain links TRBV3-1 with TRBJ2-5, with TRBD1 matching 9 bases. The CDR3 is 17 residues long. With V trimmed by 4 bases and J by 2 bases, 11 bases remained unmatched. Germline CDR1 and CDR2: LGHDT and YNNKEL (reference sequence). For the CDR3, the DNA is TGTGCCAGCAGCCCCGGAGCCGGGACAGGGATGCAAGAGACCCAGTACTTC. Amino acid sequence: CASSPGAGTGMQETQYF.

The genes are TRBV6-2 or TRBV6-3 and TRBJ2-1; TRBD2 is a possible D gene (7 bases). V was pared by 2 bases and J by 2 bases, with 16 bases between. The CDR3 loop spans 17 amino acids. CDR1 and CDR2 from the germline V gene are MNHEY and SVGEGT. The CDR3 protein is CASSYTEGGVPYNEQFF. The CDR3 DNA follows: TGTGCCAGCAGTTACACTGAAGGGGGGGTCCCCTACAATGAGCAGTTCTTC.